This TCR beta chain was sequenced during a study of blood T cell repertoires in COVID-19. On the study more broadly: The United States, Italy and Spain supplied acute and convalescent COVID-19 samples.

Clones were sequenced by immunoSEQ multiplex PCR, and TCRdb holds only the in-frame ones, with some missing. The data hold 490,000 or so clones, with around 85% observed a single time. J lost 5 bases, V lost 2 bases, and 3 bases had no gene match. The germline V gene has CDR1 LNHNV and CDR2 YYDKDF (reference sequence). CDR3 size: 15 residues. Cohort 3 donors were reported recovered after two negative PCRs, clearance, or symptom resolution. The sequence derives from a woman aged 60-75 years who had recovered from COVID-19. Material: PBMCs or T cells enriched from blood (not recorded which). J is TRBJ2-2 and V is TRBV15, with 9 bases matching TRBD2. The CDR3 DNA reads TGTGCCACCAGCAGACTTAGCGGGGGAACCGGGGAGCTGTTTTTT. Translation: CATSRLSGGTGELFF.